Each of the 12 T cell receptor beta chains below was sequenced from the same sample in a study of cytomegalovirus exposure and HLA in healthy donors. The PCR employed 60 Vbeta primers together with 13 Jbeta primers. This table comes from immunoSEQ multiplex PCR, and its TCRdb copy is limited to in-frame clones, with some not included. The data contain 100,000 to 150,000 clones, approximately 82% of them singletons. The sample comprised PBMCs. The receptors derive from a female donor in good health and CMV-seronegative.

This chain connects TRBV11-2 to TRBJ1-5; TRBD1 is a possible D gene (5 bases). This CDR3 is 14 amino acids long. CDR1 and CDR2 (germline): SGHAT, FQNNGV. Between the trimmed V and J ends, which lost 6 bases and 6 bases, there was a span of 15 bases. Here the CDR3 reads CASSRTPLGQPQHF. DNA of the CDR3: TGTGCCAGCAGTCGGACACCCCTGGGTCAGCCCCAGCATTTT.

This clone showed up just a few times. V usage is TRBV5-1 and J usage is TRBJ2-5; 9 positions agree with TRBD2. J was trimmed by 5 bases and V by 2 bases; bases with no gene match: 4. Germline V gene sequence: CDR1 SGHRS, CDR2 YFSETQ. CDR3 length: 14 amino acids. The CDR3 nucleotides read TGCGCCAGCAGCTTTAGCGGGAGAGGGGAGACCCAGTACTTC. Amino acid sequence: CASSFSGRGETQYF.

J is TRBJ1-2 and V is TRBV28, with TRBD1 matching over 8 bases. There are 15 residues in the CDR3. The junction had 8 bases not matched to a gene; V was cut back by 5 bases and J by 3 bases. Germline V CDR1 and CDR2: MDHEN, SYDVKM. This chain's CDR3 is CASSPWDRSYYGYTF. CDR3 nucleotide sequence: TGTGCCAGCAGTCCGTGGGACAGGTCTTACTATGGCTACACCTTC.

The V call is TRBV5-1, the J call TRBJ1-2; tentatively, D is TRBD1 (6 bases). The CDR3 loop spans 14 amino acids. The germline V gene encodes CDR1 SGHRS and CDR2 YFSETQ. Trimming stripped 9 bases from V and 6 bases from J, with 21 bases between. Here the CDR3 DNA reads TGCGCCATCCCTCTGGGGGCAGCGGGGGATGGCTACACCTTC. Amino acid sequence: CAIPLGAAGDGYTF. The full variable domain, rest sourced from reference TRBV5-1 and TRBJ1-2, is KAGVTQTPRYLIKTRGQQVTLSCSPISGHRSVSWYQQTPGQGLQFLFEYFSETQRNKGNFPGRFSGRQFSNSRSEMNVSTLELGDSALYLCAIPLGAAGDGYTFGSGTRLTVV.

This rearrangement joins TRBV7-9 to TRBJ2-3, with D perhaps TRBD2 (6 bases). The CDR3 runs to 15 residues. V lost 5 bases and J 4 bases, leaving 16 bases between the germline ends. The germline V gene has CDR1 SEHNR and CDR2 FQNEAQ (reference sequence). Here the CDR3 DNA reads TGTGCCAGCAGCCCCGGAGGGACCCTCGCAGATACGCAGTATTTT. Translation gives CASSPGGTLADTQYF.

The chain joins TRBV5-5 to TRBJ2-7, with 7 bases lining up with TRBD1. With V trimmed by 3 bases and J by 2 bases, 5 bases remained unmatched. Looked up from germline, CDR1 is SGHKS and CDR2 is YYEKEE (reference sequence). The CDR3 spans 14 residues. The DNA for the CDR3 is TGTGCCAGCAGCTCGTCCGGGACAGCCTACGAGCAGTACTTC. Translation gives CASSSSGTAYEQYF. Complete variable domain (other parts from reference TRBV5-5 and TRBJ2-7): DAGVTQSPTHLIKTRGQQVTLRCSPISGHKSVSWYQQVLGQGPQFIFQYYEKEERGRGNFPDRFSARQFPNYSSELNVNALLLGDSALYLCASSSSGTAYEQYFGPGTRLTVT.

The rearrangement joins TRBV7-9 to TRBJ2-3; D possibly corresponds to TRBD2 (6 bases). This CDR3 is 14 amino acids long. Germline CDR1 and CDR2: SEHNR and FQNEAQ (reference sequence). The ends were cut back, 3 bases at V and 4 bases at J, with 11 bases in the middle. The CDR3 nucleotides read TGTGCCAGCAGCTTCCCGGGAGTGGCAGATACGCAGTATTTT. It encodes CASSFPGVADTQYF.

This chain uses TRBV5-4 with TRBJ2-7; TRBD1 might be the D (6 bases). The germline V gene has CDR1 SGHNT and CDR2 YYREEE (reference sequence). Trimming cost V 6 bases and J 5 bases, with 18 bases left between them. The CDR3 sequence is 14 residues long. CDR3 region: CASNDVGRGNEQYF. In DNA form, the CDR3 reads TGTGCCAGCAACGACGTCGGCAGGGGCAACGAGCAGTACTTC.

The chain uses TRBV7-9 and TRBJ2-3, with a tentative D call TRBD2 (6 bases). The CDR3 loop spans 18 amino acids. Germline lookup yields CDR1 SEHNR and CDR2 FQNEAQ (reference sequence). Trimming removed 1 base from V and 2 bases from J, with 19 bases in between. DNA for the CDR3: TGTGCCAGCAGCTTAGGGGTCCTTGGAGGGGACCTCACAGATACGCAGTATTTT. Its protein product is CASSLGVLGGDLTDTQYF.

The rearrangement uses TRBV5-4 and TRBJ2-2; 9 bases map to TRBD1. The CDR3 contains 14 residues. With V trimmed by 7 bases and J by 6 bases, 7 bases remained unmatched. Germline V lookup: CDR1 SGHNT, CDR2 YYREEE (reference sequence). This chain's CDR3 is CASLNWDRAGELFF. The CDR3 DNA is TGTGCCAGCCTTAACTGGGACAGGGCCGGGGAGCTGTTTTTT. The variable domain in full, with the rest retrieved from reference TRBV5-4 and TRBJ2-2, is ETGVTQSPTHLIKTRGQQVTLRCSSQSGHNTVSWYQQALGQGPQFIFQYYREEENGRGNFPPRFSGLQFPNYSSELNVNALELDDSALYLCASLNWDRAGELFFGEGSRLTVL.

This chain connects TRBV7-2 to TRBJ1-2; 7 positions match TRBD1. Germline CDR1 reads SGHTA; CDR2 reads FQGNSA. With V trimmed by 5 bases and J by 4 bases, 7 bases remained unmatched. There are 14 residues in the CDR3. CDR3 nucleotide sequence: TGTGCCAGCAGCCCCGACAGGGTCGGCTATGGCTACACCTTC. Its protein is CASSPDRVGYGYTF.

This clone has only a few counts. V usage is TRBV4-3 and J usage is TRBJ2-2, with 10 bases that match TRBD2. CDR1 and CDR2 from the germline V gene are LGHNA and YSLEER. J was trimmed by 5 bases and V by 0 bases; bases with no gene match: 6. The CDR3 covers 17 residues. CDR3 nucleotide sequence: TGCGCCAGCAGCCAAGATTACCTAGCGGGAGATACCGGGGAGCTGTTTTTT. Its translation is CASSQDYLAGDTGELFF.